This section outlines one T cell receptor (beta chain) sequence together with its context. The data are from a study of T cell responses to AZD1222 COVID-19 vaccine. Repertoires were generated with immunoSEQ multiplex PCR, while TCRdb's copy carries only in-frame clones and drops some. The sample lists around 110,000 clones, around nine tenths occurring once. The V end lost 7 bases, the J end lost 5 bases, and 12 bases lay between the germline ends. CDR3 size: 13 residues. The sequence derives from an adult in good health. This chain uses TRBV12-3 or TRBV12-4 with TRBJ1-5; possible D gene TRBD1, 6 bases. The source was peripheral blood, collected on day 0 of AZD1222 vaccination. CDR3 sequence (DNA): TGTGCCAGCAACCAACAGGGATATCAGCCCCAGCATTTT. This codes for CASNQQGYQPQHF.